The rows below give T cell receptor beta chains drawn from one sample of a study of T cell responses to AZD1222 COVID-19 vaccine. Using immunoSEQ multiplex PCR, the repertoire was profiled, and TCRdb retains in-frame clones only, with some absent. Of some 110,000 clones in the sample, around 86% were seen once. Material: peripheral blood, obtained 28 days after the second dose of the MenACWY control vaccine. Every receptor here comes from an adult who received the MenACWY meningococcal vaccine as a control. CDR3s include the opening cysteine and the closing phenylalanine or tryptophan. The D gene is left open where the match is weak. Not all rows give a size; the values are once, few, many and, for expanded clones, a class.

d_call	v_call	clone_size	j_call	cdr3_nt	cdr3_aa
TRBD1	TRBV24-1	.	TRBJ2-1	TGTGCCACCCGGGACAGGGGTAATGAGCAGTTCTTC	CATRDRGNEQFF
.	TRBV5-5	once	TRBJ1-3	TGTGCCAGCAGCTTTGATTTAGAAAGGGGAGGACTCGGAAACACCATATATTTT	CASSFDLERGGLGNTIYF
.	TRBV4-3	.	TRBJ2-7	TGCGCCAGCAGCCAAGATATCGGGAGCGCCTACGAGCAGTACTTC	CASSQDIGSAYEQYF
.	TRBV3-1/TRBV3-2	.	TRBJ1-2	TGTGCCAGCAGCCAAGGGGTTTCTAACGTCTATGGCTACACCTTC	CASSQGVSNVYGYTF
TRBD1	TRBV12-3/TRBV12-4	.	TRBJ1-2	TGTGCCAGCACCCGGGACAGGGGCTATGGCTACACCTTC	CASTRDRGYGYTF
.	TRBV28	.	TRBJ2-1	TGTGCCAGCAGCTCACCTAGCGAGTACAATGAGCAGTTCTTC	CASSSPSEYNEQFF
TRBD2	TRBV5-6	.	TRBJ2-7	TGTGCCAGCAGCGCGACTAGCGTGCCGCCTTACGAGCAGTACTTC	CASSATSVPPYEQYF
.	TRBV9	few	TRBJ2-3	TGTGCCAGCAGCGTAGGGATCGGGGCTAGCACAGATACGCAGTATTTT	CASSVGIGASTDTQYF
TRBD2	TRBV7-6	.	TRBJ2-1	TGTGCCAGCAGCAACGTAGCGGGGGGATACAATGAGCAGTTCTTC	CASSNVAGGYNEQFF
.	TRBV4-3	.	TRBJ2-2	TGCGCCAGCAGCCAAGTTCGACTGGACGACACCGGGGAGCTGTTTTTT	CASSQVRLDDTGELFF
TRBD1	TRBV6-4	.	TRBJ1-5	TGTGCCAGCAGTGAACAGGGGGCTCAGCCCCAGCATTTT	CASSEQGAQPQHF
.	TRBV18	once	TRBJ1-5	TGTGCCAGCTCACCACAGGGCGGCGATCAGCCCCAGCATTTT	CASSPQGGDQPQHF
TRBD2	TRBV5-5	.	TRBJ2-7	TGTGCCAGCAGCCCACTCCTGACTAGCGGGGGGTCGGAGCAGTACTTC	CASSPLLTSGGSEQYF
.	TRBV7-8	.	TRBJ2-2	TGTGCCAGCAGTCTTATTACCGGGGAGCTGTTTTTT	CASSLITGELFF
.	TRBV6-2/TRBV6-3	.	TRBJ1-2	TGTGCCAGCAGCCCGGGGGGACCTAACTATGGCTACACCTTC	CASSPGGPNYGYTF
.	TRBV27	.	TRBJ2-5	TGTGCCAGCCAACGCGAAAGTGGCCTCCAAGAGACCCAGTACTTC	CASQRESGLQETQYF
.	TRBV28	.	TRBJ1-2	TGTGCCAGCAGTTTATCATTCGAAGGGGGCTACACCTTC	CASSLSFEGGYTF
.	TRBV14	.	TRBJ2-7	TGTGCCAGCAGCCAACGCGGGACACCTTCCTACGAGCAGTACTTC	CASSQRGTPSYEQYF
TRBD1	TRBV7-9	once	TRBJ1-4	TGTGCCAGCAGCTCTAGACAGGGCCCTAATGAAAAACTGTTTTTT	CASSSRQGPNEKLFF
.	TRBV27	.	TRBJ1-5	TGTGCCAGCAGTCCCGAAGCCATAGTTGGAATTGGCAATCAGCCCCAGCATTTT	CASSPEAIVGIGNQPQHF
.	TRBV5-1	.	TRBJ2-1	TGCGCCAGCAGCTTGCCAATGGAGGTGACCAGGGGTAATGAGCAGTTCTTC	CASSLPMEVTRGNEQFF
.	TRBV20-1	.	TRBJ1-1	TGCAGTGCTAGAGGCGGGGGCGCGCCTTTCTTT	CSARGGGAPFF
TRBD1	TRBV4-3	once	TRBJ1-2	TGCGCCAGCAGCCAAGATGTTATGGACAGGGTAGATGGCTACACCTTC	CASSQDVMDRVDGYTF
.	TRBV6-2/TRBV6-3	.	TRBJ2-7	TGTGCCAGCAGTTACTCTCAACCCCGAGGGGGCTACGAGCAGTACTTC	CASSYSQPRGGYEQYF
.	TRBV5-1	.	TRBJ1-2	TGCGCCAGCAGCTCCGACAGGTTGGCTGGCTACACCTTC	CASSSDRLAGYTF
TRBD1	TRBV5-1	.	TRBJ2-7	TGCGCCAGCAGCACCTCAACAGGGGGGAACGAGCAGTACTTC	CASSTSTGGNEQYF
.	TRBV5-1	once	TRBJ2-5	TGCGCCAGCAGCTCCTCAGGCGGTGGATGGCAAGAGACCCAGTACTTC	CASSSSGGGWQETQYF
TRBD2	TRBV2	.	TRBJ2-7	TGTGCCAGCAGTGAAGGGCTAGCGGGGGGACGGTGGCAGTACTTC	CASSEGLAGGRWQYF
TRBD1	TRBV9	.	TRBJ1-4	TGTGCCAGCAGCCCAAGGACAGGGGGCGCGGGGTATACTAATGAAAAACTGTTTTTT	CASSPRTGGAGYTNEKLFF
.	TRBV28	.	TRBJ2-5	TGTGCCAGCAGTCAAACAGGGTCGGGAGAGACCCAGTACTTC	CASSQTGSGETQYF
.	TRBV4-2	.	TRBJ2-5	TGTGCCAGCAGCCAAGGGTTAGGTCGTGCGAACCAACAAGAGACCCAGTACTTC	CASSQGLGRANQQETQYF
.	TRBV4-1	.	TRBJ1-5	TGCGCCAGCAGCCAAGCGAGCGGTGGTAATCAGCCCCAGCATTTT	CASSQASGGNQPQHF
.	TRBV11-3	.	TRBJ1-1	TGTGCCAGCAGCCTCGGTCGAAGGACTGAAGCTTTCTTT	CASSLGRRTEAFF
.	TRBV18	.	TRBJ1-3	TGTGCCAGCTCACCGAGGCAGGGGAGACGAAACACCATATATTTT	CASSPRQGRRNTIYF
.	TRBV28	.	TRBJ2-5	TGTGCCAGCAGTTTGGGGGGCAGGGAGGAGACCCAGTACTTC	CASSLGGREETQYF
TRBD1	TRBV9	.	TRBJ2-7	TGTGCCAGCAGCGTTCGGGACAGCTCTCCCTACGAGCAGTACTTC	CASSVRDSSPYEQYF
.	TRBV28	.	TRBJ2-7	TGTGCCAGCAGTTTATGGTCATTAGGGGACTACGAGCAGTACTTC	CASSLWSLGDYEQYF
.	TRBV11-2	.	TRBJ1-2	TGTGCCAGCAGCTTAGATTATCAAGTCTATGGCTACACCTTC	CASSLDYQVYGYTF
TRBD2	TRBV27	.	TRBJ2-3	TGTGCCAGCAAAGGGGTCGGGAGGACAGATACGCAGTATTTT	CASKGVGRTDTQYF
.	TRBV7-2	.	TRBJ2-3	TGTGCCAGCAGCTCCTCCATTAACAGTGCGGATACGCAGTATTTT	CASSSSINSADTQYF
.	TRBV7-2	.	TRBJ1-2	TGTGCCAGCAGCACCGGGGGGGTTAACTACGGCTACACCTTC	CASSTGGVNYGYTF
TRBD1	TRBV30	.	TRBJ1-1	TGTGCCTGGAGTAGGACAGGGAACACTGAAGCTTTCTTT	CAWSRTGNTEAFF
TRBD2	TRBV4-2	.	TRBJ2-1	TGTGCCAGCAGCCTAGACAGCGGGGGGGCCAATGAGCAGTTCTTC	CASSLDSGGANEQFF
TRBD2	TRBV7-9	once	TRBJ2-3	TGTGCCAGCAGCACAGGACTAGCGGGCACAGATACGCAGTATTTT	CASSTGLAGTDTQYF
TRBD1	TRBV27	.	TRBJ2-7	TGTGCCAGCGCTCCGTTGAAGGGAGGGACAGGGAGGCACCAGCAGTACTTC	CASAPLKGGTGRHQQYF
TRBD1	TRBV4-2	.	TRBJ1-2	TGTGCCAGCAGCCAAGATCGGCAGGGGGTAGGCTATGGCTACACCTTC	CASSQDRQGVGYGYTF
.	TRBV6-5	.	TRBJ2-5	TGTGCCAGCAGTTATGGAGAGACCCAGTACTTC	CASSYGETQYF
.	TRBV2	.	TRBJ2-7	TGTGCCAGCAGTCGGGACTCATACGAGCAGTACTTC	CASSRDSYEQYF
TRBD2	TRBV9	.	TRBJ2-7	TGTGCCAGCAGCGTGGGGGGGAGCTCCTACGAGCAGTACTTC	CASSVGGSSYEQYF
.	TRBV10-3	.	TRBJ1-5	TGTGCCATCAGTGACCCGGACAGAAGTAATCAGCCCCAGCATTTT	CAISDPDRSNQPQHF
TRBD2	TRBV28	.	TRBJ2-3	TGTGCCAGCAGAAGACTAGCGGGGGGGTCAATGGATACGCAGTATTTT	CASRRLAGGSMDTQYF
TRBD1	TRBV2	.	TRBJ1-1	TGTGCCAGCAGTAATCCTTACAGGGGGCTGGGGACTGAAGCTTTCTTT	CASSNPYRGLGTEAFF
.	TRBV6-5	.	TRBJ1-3	TGTGCCAGCAGTTACTCTGGGGGCAGGTCTGGAAACACCATATATTTT	CASSYSGGRSGNTIYF
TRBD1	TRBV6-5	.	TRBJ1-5	TGTGCCAGTAGGACAGGGGGGTTTAGCAATCAGCCCCAGCATTTT	CASRTGGFSNQPQHF
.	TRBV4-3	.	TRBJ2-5	TGCGCCAGCAGCCAAGATCAGGCAGGACGTTCGCCCCAGTACTTC	CASSQDQAGRSPQYF
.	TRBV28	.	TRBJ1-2	TGTGCCAGCAGTAAACCCAATGCTTTGGGGTATGGCTACACCTTC	CASSKPNALGYGYTF
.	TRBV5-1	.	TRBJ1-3	TGCGCCAGCAGCTTGGGGGCGTCGGGAAACACCATATATTTT	CASSLGASGNTIYF
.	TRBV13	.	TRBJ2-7	TGTGCCAGCAGCTTAAGCCCCCGCCGGGAGCAGTACTTC	CASSLSPRREQYF